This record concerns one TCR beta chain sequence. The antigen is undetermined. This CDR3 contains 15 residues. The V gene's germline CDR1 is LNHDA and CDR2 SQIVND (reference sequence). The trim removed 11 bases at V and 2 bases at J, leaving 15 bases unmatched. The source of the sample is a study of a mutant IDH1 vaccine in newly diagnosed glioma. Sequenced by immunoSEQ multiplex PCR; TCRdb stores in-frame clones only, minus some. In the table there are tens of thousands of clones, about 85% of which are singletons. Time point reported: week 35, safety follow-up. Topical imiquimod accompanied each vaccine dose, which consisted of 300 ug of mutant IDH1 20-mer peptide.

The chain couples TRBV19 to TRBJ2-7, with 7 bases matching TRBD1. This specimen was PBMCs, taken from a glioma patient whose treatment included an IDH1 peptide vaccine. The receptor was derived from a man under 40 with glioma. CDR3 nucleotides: TGTGCCTCGAAGAGGACAGGCGAAATAACCTACGAGCAGTACTTC. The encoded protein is CASKRTGEITYEQYF.